The 21 T cell receptor beta chains listed next were all sequenced from one sample in a study of CD8 T cells in Susac syndrome. RNA was extracted with the RNeasy kit, and a quantity of 0.5 to 1 ug was reverse transcribed using random hexamers. TCRdb itself ran the immunoSEQ multiplex PCR reads through MiXCR, one entry per CDR3 protein. This table holds almost 450,000 distinct CDR3 sequences, approximately 85% found once. Material: CD8+ T cells from PBMCs. The source is a human donor with multiple sclerosis.

This chain connects TRBV25-1 to TRBJ2-1; maybe TRBD1 (6 bases). The CDR3 covers 14 residues. Trimming took off 2 bases at V and 4 bases at J, with 9 bases between the two ends. Germline CDR1 and CDR2: MGHDK and SYGVNS. Here the CDR3 DNA reads TGTGCCAGCAGTGAACCGGGACATTACAATGAGCAGTTCTTC. This codes for CASSEPGHYNEQFF.

This clonotype was seen a single time. This chain joins TRBV5-4 and TRBJ1-1, with D possibly matching TRBD1 (5 bases). With 6 bases removed from V and 0 bases from J, the gap between germline ends came to 9 bases. The CDR3 has 13 residues. Germline V CDR1 and CDR2: SGHNT, YYREEE (reference sequence). CDR3 DNA: TGTGCCAGCACGGACATCCTGAACACTGAAGCTTTCTTT. Protein product: CASTDILNTEAFF.

The rearrangement links TRBV4-1 to TRBJ1-1, with D hard to call. Germline values: CDR1 MGHRA, CDR2 YSYEKL. V lost 5 bases and J 1 base, leaving 11 bases between the germline ends. CDR3 length equals 14 residues. The DNA of the CDR3 is TGCGCCAGCAGCTTCTACCCGCCGAACACTGAAGCTTTCTTT. Its protein is CASSFYPPNTEAFF.

The genes are TRBV30 and TRBJ2-1; no clear D gene. V shed 0 bases and J shed 6 bases, with 18 bases lying between them. The V gene's germline CDR1 is GTSNPN and CDR2 SVGIG (reference sequence). This CDR3 region has 16 residues. The CDR3 spells CAWSVLQTARANEQFF. CDR3 in DNA: TGTGCCTGGAGTGTACTTCAGACTGCACGGGCCAATGAGCAGTTCTTC.

The chain carries TRBV30 and TRBJ1-6; D remains unclear. Germline V gene data show CDR1 as GTSNPN and CDR2 as SVGIG (reference sequence). The CDR3 totals 13 residues. Trimming pared 4 bases from V and 10 bases from J, leaving 14 bases between. DNA of the CDR3: TGTGCCTGGAAGGCCTCAAGCAACTCACCCCTCCACTTT. Encoded protein: CAWKASSNSPLHF.

As for this clonotype: At one boundary the junction diverges from the germline segment, which might be a read error. V usage is TRBV6-2 or TRBV6-3 and J usage is TRBJ2-3; TRBD2 matches at 8 bases. Germline V gives CDR1 MNHEY, CDR2 SVGEGT. The CDR3 is 13 amino acids. CDR3: CASGLARYDTQCF. For the CDR3, the DNA is TGTGCCAGCGGACTAGCAAGATACGATACGCAGTGTTTT.

The gene calls are TRBV19 and TRBJ1-1; D remains ambiguous. V was clipped by 3 bases and J by 1 base, with 12 bases between them. The germline CDR1 and CDR2 sequences are LNHDA and SQIVND (reference sequence). There are 15 residues in the CDR3. CDR3 DNA: TGTGCCAGTAGTATGCTTTACGGAAAGAACACTGAAGCTTTCTTT. As protein: CASSMLYGKNTEAFF. Based on the CDR3 plus reference TRBV19 and TRBJ1-1, the full variable domain is DGGITQSPKYLFRKEGQNVTLSCEQNLNHDAMYWYRQDPGQGLRLIYYSQIVNDFQKGDIAEGYSVSREKKESFPLTVTSAQKNPTAFYLCASSMLYGKNTEAFFGQGTRLTVV.

The chain joins TRBV19 to TRBJ2-1; TRBD1 matches 7 bases. From germline, CDR1 is LNHDA and CDR2 SQIVND (reference sequence). The CDR3 is 14 amino acids. The ends lost 3 bases at V and 9 bases at J; junction bases unmatched: 8. The CDR3 sequence is CASSMTGYQGEQFF. The DNA for the CDR3 is TGTGCCAGTAGTATGACAGGGTATCAAGGTGAGCAGTTCTTC.

The chain couples TRBV20-1 to TRBJ2-5; D ambiguous. Germline V gives CDR1 DFQATT, CDR2 SNEGSKA (reference sequence). The CDR3 totals 17 residues. V lost 0 bases and J 3 bases, leaving 20 bases between the germline ends. The DNA of the CDR3 is TGCAGTGCTAGAGATCCGGCCCTTGGGCCCCACAAAGAGACCCAGTACTTC. The encoded protein is CSARDPALGPHKETQYF.

The V gene is TRBV29-1, the J gene TRBJ1-2; 10 bases agree with TRBD1. The CDR3 has 16 residues. Germline CDR1 SQVTM, CDR2 ANQGSEA. J gave up 3 bases and V 4 bases, and 11 bases lay outside the gene matches. The CDR3 reads CSVVPGDRGWDYGYTF. Here the CDR3 DNA reads TGCAGCGTTGTTCCTGGGGACAGGGGATGGGACTATGGCTACACCTTC.

The chain has TRBV19 and TRBJ1-2; D remains ambiguous. Germline loops: CDR1 LNHDA, CDR2 SQIVND (reference sequence). The V end was cut by 4 bases, the J end by 8 bases, with 8 bases between. The CDR3 loop spans 11 amino acids. For the CDR3, the DNA is TGTGCCAGTAGTACTTTGTACGGCTACACCTTC. As protein: CASSTLYGYTF.

This clonotype was detected only a few times. This chain connects TRBV3-1 to TRBJ2-7, with D uncertain. Trimming left V 0 bases short and J 3 bases short, with 15 bases between. The CDR3 runs 16 residues. Per germline, CDR1 LGHDT and CDR2 YNNKEL (reference sequence). CDR3 protein: CASSQEWAPPNYEQYF. The CDR3 nucleotides are TGTGCCAGCAGCCAAGAGTGGGCGCCCCCAAACTACGAGCAGTACTTC.

This clonotype was observed a single time. The CDR3 region has the DNA TGTGCCAGCTTGGGGAGCTCCTACAATGAGCAGTTCTTC. Protein sequence: CASLGSSYNEQFF. The chain has TRBV12-3 or TRBV12-4 and TRBJ2-1; D perhaps matches TRBD2 (5 bases). This CDR3 comprises 13 residues. The ends were cut back, 8 bases at V and 0 bases at J, with 8 bases in the middle.

The rearrangement links TRBV19 to TRBJ2-1; D gene ambiguous. Trimming left V 4 bases short and J 1 base short, with 5 bases between. This CDR3 contains 13 residues. Germline CDR1 reads LNHDA; CDR2 reads SQIVND (reference sequence). The CDR3 coding sequence is TGTGCCAGTAGTACCCAGTCCTACAATGAGCAGTTCTTC. Protein product: CASSTQSYNEQFF.

The genes are TRBV28 and TRBJ2-2; TRBD1 agrees at 8 bases. V shed 4 bases, J shed 4 bases, and the junction held 17 bases outside the gene matches. This CDR3 has 19 amino acids. The germline CDR1 and CDR2 sequences are MDHEN and SYDVKM. CDR3 DNA: TGTGCCAGCAGTTCCCTCCTTCTCGGCAGGGGGCTCGGCACCGGGGAGCTGTTTTTT. Its protein is CASSSLLLGRGLGTGELFF.

V usage is TRBV9 and J usage is TRBJ2-7; no definite D call. CDR1 and CDR2 from the germline V gene are SGDLS and YYNGEE. V lost 3 bases to trimming and J lost 0 bases, with 10 bases between them. This CDR3 has 14 residues. The CDR3, as DNA: TGTGCCAGCAGCGCCCGGGTGGGCTCCTACGAGCAGTACTTC. Translation: CASSARVGSYEQYF.

This clonotype has more than one count but fewer than ten. The V gene is TRBV27, the J gene TRBJ1-4, with 7 bases fitting TRBD1. Germline V gene sequence: CDR1 MNHEY, CDR2 SMNVEV (reference sequence). The CDR3 extends over 15 amino acids. J was trimmed by 3 bases and V by 4 bases; bases with no gene match: 5. CDR3 DNA: TGTGCCAGCAGTTCCACAGGGGAATCTAATGAAAAACTGTTTTTT. Translated, it gives CASSSTGESNEKLFF.

The chain recombines TRBV7-9 with TRBJ2-2; D perhaps matches TRBD1 (5 bases). Germline values: CDR1 SEHNR, CDR2 FQNEAQ (reference sequence). With 4 bases removed from V and 8 bases from J, the gap between germline ends came to 14 bases. The CDR3 is 14 residues long. The CDR3 DNA reads TGTGCCAGCAGCTCCCCCCTCCAGGGTGGGGAGCTGTTTTTT. This translates into CASSSPLQGGELFF.

This clonotype has only one observation. The gene calls are TRBV5-5 and TRBJ1-2; possible D gene TRBD1, 5 bases. The CDR3 has 13 residues. V was shortened by 4 bases and J by 4 bases, with 11 bases between the two germline ends. Germline V gene sequence: CDR1 SGHKS, CDR2 YYEKEE (reference sequence). Here the CDR3 DNA reads TGTGCCAGCAGCCGGGACGGGGCCTATGGCTACACCTTC. Translated, it gives CASSRDGAYGYTF.

The chain carries TRBV19 and TRBJ2-7; no firm D call. Germline CDR1 and CDR2: LNHDA and SQIVND (reference sequence). V gave up 4 bases and J gave up 1 base, with 14 bases separating them. CDR3 length: 15 amino acids. CDR3 in amino acids: CASSTGQDPSYEQYF. In nucleotides, the CDR3 is TGTGCCAGTAGTACTGGCCAGGACCCTTCCTACGAGCAGTACTTC.

CDR3 coding DNA: TGTGCCATAAGGAACACAGATACGCAGTATTTT. Its translation is CAIRNTDTQYF. The rearrangement uses TRBV19 and TRBJ2-3; no firm D call. Germline assignment: CDR1 LNHDA and CDR2 SQIVND (reference sequence). Trimming took 10 bases from V and 2 from J, leaving 7 bases between them. This CDR3 is built from 11 residues.